These 14 T cell receptor beta chains were sequenced from one sample in a study of spatial heterogeneity in lung cancer. Study-level results: Tumoral mutation counts were tracked by counts of expanded intratumoral alpha and beta TCRs.

Their cognate antigens are unknown. Documented time point: sample taken at primary tumor resection. MiXCR, applied by TCRdb to the 5' RACE reads, yields one record per CDR3 protein. The sample has some 2,500 distinct CDR3 sequences, 4.5% to 6% seen once. Sequenced here: lung tumor tissue, sampled at surgery. All receptors come from a male donor with early-stage non-small cell lung cancer.

Concerning this clonotype: Within a library made for alpha chains, this beta chain is off target, and its count is uninformative. The chain uses TRBV20-1 and TRBJ2-7; D could derive from TRBD1 or TRBD2 (5 bases each). Looked up from germline, CDR1 is DFQATT and CDR2 is SNEGSKA (reference sequence). This CDR3 region has 17 residues. Trimming pared 6 bases from V and 3 bases from J, leaving 27 bases between. Written as DNA, the CDR3 is TGCAGTGCCCAGCGGCCGGCTAGGGGCCAGATGAACTACGAGCAGTACTTC. Amino acids: CSAQRPARGQMNYEQYF.

Sample share makes this clonotype medium-sized. This beta chain is a stray sequence in a library constructed for alpha chains; its clone size is not meaningful. The chain links TRBV5-1 to TRBJ2-7, with D perhaps TRBD1 or TRBD2 (5 bases each). The CDR3 consists of 13 residues. Germline CDR1 and CDR2: SGHRS and YFSETQ. V dropped 8 bases and J dropped 2 bases, with 14 bases sitting between them. The chain's CDR3 is CASTRDGTYEQYF. The DNA of the CDR3 is TGCGCCAGTACGAGGGACGGAACCTACGAGCAGTACTTC.

This clonotype is classed as large. This beta chain is a stray sequence in a library constructed for alpha chains; its clone size is not meaningful. The V gene is TRBV10-3, the J gene TRBJ2-4; 11 bases are a match to TRBD1. The CDR3 contains 18 residues. After removal of 2 bases from V and 6 bases from J, the junction contained 12 bases not matched to a gene. From germline, CDR1 is ENHRY and CDR2 SYGVKD. CDR3 in amino acids: CAISEGMRGQGVLNIQYF. The CDR3 DNA follows: TGTGCCATCAGTGAGGGCATGAGGGGACAGGGGGTGCTAAACATTCAGTACTTC.

Worth noting for this clonotype: A library made for alpha chains picked up this beta chain off target, so its size means little. This rearrangement joins TRBV2 to TRBJ2-7; possible D gene TRBD1, 5 bases. The germline V gene encodes CDR1 SNHLY and CDR2 FYNNEI. Trimming stripped 4 bases from V and 5 bases from J, with 6 bases between. The CDR3 sequence is 11 residues long. The CDR3 nucleotides read TGTGCCAGCAGTGTCAGGGACGAGCAGTACTTC. It codes for CASSVRDEQYF.

This clonotype is termed medium-sized. The library was built for alpha chains, so this beta chain is an off-target read and its size means little. Here the CDR3 DNA reads TGTGCCAGCAGTGGGGGAGCTACGGTCGAGCAGTACTTC. Its protein product is CASSGGATVEQYF. The V call is TRBV28, the J call TRBJ2-7, with D perhaps TRBD1 or TRBD2 (5 bases each). The germline V and J ends were trimmed by 5 bases and 6 bases, with 14 bases remaining between them. The CDR3 spans 13 residues. Germline V CDR1 and CDR2: MDHEN, SYDVKM.

By share, this clonotype counts as medium-sized (0.01 to 0.1%). The library was built for alpha chains, so this beta chain is an off-target read and its size means little. The chain uses TRBV24-1 and TRBJ1-5; D might be TRBD1 (6 bases). The germline CDR1 and CDR2 sequences are KGHDR and SFDVKD. The CDR3 has 16 amino acids. The V and J ends lost 1 base and 0 bases respectively, with 9 bases between them. CDR3 coding DNA: TGTGCCACCAGTGATTTCACAGGGAATAGCAATCAGCCCCAGCATTTT. Residues: CATSDFTGNSNQPQHF.

This clonotype was counted ten times or more. Since it is a stray read in a library aimed at alpha chains, this beta chain has a size that is not meaningful. The chain joins TRBV28 to TRBJ2-5, with TRBD1 as a possible D gene (7 bases). The CDR3 is 13 amino acids. Germline CDR1 and CDR2: MDHEN and SYDVKM. V gave up 7 bases and J gave up 5 bases, with 14 bases separating them. The CDR3 here is CASTQGGWETQYF. Written as DNA, the CDR3 is TGTGCCAGCACCCAGGGGGGCTGGGAGACCCAGTACTTC.

Relative to its sample, this clonotype is medium-sized. This beta chain is an off-target read within a library intended for alpha chains, so its frequency means little. The rearrangement joins TRBV27 to TRBJ2-4; the D gene is possibly TRBD2 (7 bases). The CDR3 contains 15 residues. V lost 0 bases, J lost 6 bases, and 12 bases lay in between. Germline V gene lookup returns CDR1 MNHEY and CDR2 SMNVEV (reference sequence). CDR3 DNA sequence: TGTGCCAGCAGTTTATCAAGGGGGGGTCTAAACATTCAGTACTTC. Amino acids: CASSLSRGGLNIQYF.

In its sample, this clonotype is medium-sized (0.01 to 0.1%). A library prepared for alpha chains yielded this beta chain as an off-target read; its size is of little meaning. V gene TRBV18 combines with J gene TRBJ1-5, with no clear D. The CDR3 is 13 amino acids. V was clipped by 6 bases and J by 4 bases, with 10 bases between them. Germline lookup yields CDR1 KGHSH and CDR2 LQKENI. The CDR3 DNA reads TGTGCCAGCTCGTGGGGAGGGAATCAGCCCCAGCATTTT. Protein sequence: CASSWGGNQPQHF.

This clonotype showed up many times. This beta chain was picked up by a library intended for alpha chains and is off target, so its count carries little meaning. The rearrangement joins TRBV27 to TRBJ2-1; the match to TRBD2 covers 12 bases. Germline V gene sequence: CDR1 MNHEY, CDR2 SMNVEV (reference sequence). The CDR3 is 19 amino acids. V lost 6 bases to trimming and J lost 10 bases; unmatched junction nucleotides: 22. The DNA of the CDR3 is TGTGCCAGCAGCTGGAGAGGGGTAACTCTAGCGGGAGGGCCCAGCGAGCAGTTCTTC. Encoded protein: CASSWRGVTLAGGPSEQFF.

This clonotype is labeled medium-sized. This beta chain appears as a stray read in a library generated for alpha chains; its size is not informative. The chain combines TRBV14 with TRBJ2-7; tentative D call: TRBD1 (7 bases). The V end lost 1 base, the J end lost 2 bases, and 12 bases lay between the germline ends. CDR1 SGHDN and CDR2 FVKESK come from the germline V gene. CDR3 length equals 15 residues. CDR3 bases: TGTGCCAGCAGCCAAGGCGGGACAGATACCTACGAGCAGTACTTC. It specifies CASSQGGTDTYEQYF.

This clonotype was found a few times. Because this beta chain is a stray read in a library intended to capture alpha chains, its abundance should not be given much weight. The V gene is TRBV11-2, the J gene TRBJ1-1; D is ambiguous. This CDR3 is built from 12 residues. Germline CDR1 is SGHAT and CDR2 is FQNNGV. Trimming pared 4 bases from V and 4 bases from J, leaving 7 bases between. The CDR3 nucleotides read TGTGCCAGCAGCTACCGGGGCACTGAAGCTTTCTTT. It yields the protein CASSYRGTEAFF.

This clonotype has ten or more counts. The germline gene is not matched at one end of the junction; a read error may be the cause. Little can be read into the size of this beta chain, an off-target read in a library designed for alpha chains. V is TRBV6-1 and J is TRBJ1-5, with D tentatively TRBD1 (6 bases). Germline V lookup: CDR1 MNHNS, CDR2 SASEGT. CDR3 length equals 17 residues. Here the CDR3 DNA reads TGTGCCAGTAGTGGAGGTTTTGGAAGGGGGAAGGATCAGCCCCAGCATTTT. Translation: CASSGGFGRGKDQPQHF.

This clonotype is judged medium-sized (0.01 to 0.1%). This beta chain is an off-target read within a library intended for alpha chains, so its frequency means little. This chain connects TRBV10-3 to TRBJ2-5, with D tentatively TRBD1 (6 bases). The CDR3 is made up of 13 amino acids. The V and J ends lost 3 bases and 2 bases respectively, with 7 bases between them. The germline gives CDR1 ENHRY, CDR2 SYGVKD. The DNA for the CDR3 is TGTGCCATCAGTGAAGGACAGCAAGAGACCCAGTACTTC. Encoded protein: CAISEGQQETQYF.